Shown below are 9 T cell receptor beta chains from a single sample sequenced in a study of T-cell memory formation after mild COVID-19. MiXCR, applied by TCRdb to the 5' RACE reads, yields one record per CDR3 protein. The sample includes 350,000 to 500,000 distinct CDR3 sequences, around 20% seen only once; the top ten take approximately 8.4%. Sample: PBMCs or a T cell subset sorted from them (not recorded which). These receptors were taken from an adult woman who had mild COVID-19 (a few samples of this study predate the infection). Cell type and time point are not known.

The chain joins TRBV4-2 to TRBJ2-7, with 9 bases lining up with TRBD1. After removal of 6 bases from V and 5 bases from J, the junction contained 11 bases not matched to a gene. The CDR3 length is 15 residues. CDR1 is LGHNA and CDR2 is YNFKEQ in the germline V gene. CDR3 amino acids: CASSGTGDRANEQYF. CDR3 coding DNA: TGTGCCAGCAGTGGGACGGGGGACAGGGCCAACGAGCAGTACTTC.

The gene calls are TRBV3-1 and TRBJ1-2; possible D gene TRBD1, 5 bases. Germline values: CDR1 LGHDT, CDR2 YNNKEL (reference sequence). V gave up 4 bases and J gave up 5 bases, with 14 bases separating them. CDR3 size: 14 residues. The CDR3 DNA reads TGTGCCAGCAGCCCTTCCTGGGCAGGGTATGGCTACACCTTC. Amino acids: CASSPSWAGYGYTF.

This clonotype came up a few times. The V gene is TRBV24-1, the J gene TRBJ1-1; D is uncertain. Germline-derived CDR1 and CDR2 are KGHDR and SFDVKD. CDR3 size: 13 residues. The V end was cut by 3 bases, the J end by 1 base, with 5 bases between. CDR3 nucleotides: TGTGCCACCAGTGATCAAGGGAACACTGAAGCTTTCTTT. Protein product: CATSDQGNTEAFF.

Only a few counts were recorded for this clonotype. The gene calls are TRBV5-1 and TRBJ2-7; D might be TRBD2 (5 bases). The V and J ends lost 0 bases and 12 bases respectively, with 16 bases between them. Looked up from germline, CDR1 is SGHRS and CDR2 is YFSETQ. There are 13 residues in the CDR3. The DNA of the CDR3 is TGCGCCAGCAGCTTGGACGGTAGTGGGAGTACGTACTTC. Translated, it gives CASSLDGSGSTYF. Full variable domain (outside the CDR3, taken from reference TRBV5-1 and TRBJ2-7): KAGVTQTPRYLIKTRGQQVTLSCSPISGHRSVSWYQQTPGQGLQFLFEYFSETQRNKGNFPGRFSGRQFSNSRSEMNVSTLELGDSALYLCASSLDGSGSTYFGPGTRLTVT.

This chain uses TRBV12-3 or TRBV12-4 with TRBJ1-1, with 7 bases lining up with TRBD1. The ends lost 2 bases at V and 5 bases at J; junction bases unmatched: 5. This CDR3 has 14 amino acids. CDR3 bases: TGTGCCAGCAGTTTAACGACAGGGAGGACTGAAGCTTTCTTT. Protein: CASSLTTGRTEAFF.

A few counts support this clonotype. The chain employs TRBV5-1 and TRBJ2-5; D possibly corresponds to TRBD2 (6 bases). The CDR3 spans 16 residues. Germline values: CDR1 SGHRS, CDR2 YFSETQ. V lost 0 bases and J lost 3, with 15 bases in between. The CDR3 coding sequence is TGCGCCAGCAGCTTGGCCGAATCTAGCGCCGAAGAGACCCAGTACTTC. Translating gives CASSLAESSAEETQYF.

CDR3 sequence (DNA): TGTGCCAGCAGCCCCCTAGGGCGGGAGGTTAATAATGAGCAGTTCTTC. Translating it yields CASSPLGREVNNEQFF. J is TRBJ2-1 and V is TRBV7-6, with 8 positions matching TRBD2. CDR3 length: 16 residues. CDR1 SGHVS and CDR2 FNYEAQ come from the germline V gene. Trimming took 5 bases from V and 7 from J; bases not matched to a gene: 13. The whole variable domain, remainder taken from reference TRBV7-6 and TRBJ2-1, is GAGVSQSPRYKVTKRGQDVALRCDPISGHVSLYWYRQALGQGPEFLTYFNYEAQQDKSGLPNDRFSAERPEGSISTLTIQRTEQRDSAMYRCASSPLGREVNNEQFFGPGTRLTVL.

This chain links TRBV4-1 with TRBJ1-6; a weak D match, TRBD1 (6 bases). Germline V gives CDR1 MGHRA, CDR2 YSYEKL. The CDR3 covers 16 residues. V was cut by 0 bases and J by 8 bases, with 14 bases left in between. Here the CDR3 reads CASSQDEEGGDSPLHF. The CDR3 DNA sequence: TGCGCCAGCAGCCAAGATGAGGAGGGGGGGGATTCACCCCTCCACTTT.

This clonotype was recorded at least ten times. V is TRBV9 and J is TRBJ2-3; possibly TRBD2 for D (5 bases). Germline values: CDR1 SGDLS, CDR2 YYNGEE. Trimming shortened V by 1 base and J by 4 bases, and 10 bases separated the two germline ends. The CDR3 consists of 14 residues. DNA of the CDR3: TGTGCCAGCAGCGTACTGGGAGTGGCAGATACGCAGTATTTT. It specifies CASSVLGVADTQYF.